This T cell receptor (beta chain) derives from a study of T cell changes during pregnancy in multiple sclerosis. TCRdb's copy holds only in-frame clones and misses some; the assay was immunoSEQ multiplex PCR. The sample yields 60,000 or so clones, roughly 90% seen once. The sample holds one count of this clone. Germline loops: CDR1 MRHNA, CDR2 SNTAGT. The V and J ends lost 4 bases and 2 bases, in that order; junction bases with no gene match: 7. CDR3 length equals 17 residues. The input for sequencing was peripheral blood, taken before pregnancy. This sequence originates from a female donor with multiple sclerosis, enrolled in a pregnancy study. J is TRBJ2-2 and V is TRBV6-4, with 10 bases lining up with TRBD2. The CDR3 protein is CASSAASGGANTGELFF. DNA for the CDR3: TGTGCCAGCAGTGCCGCAAGCGGGGGGGCCAACACCGGGGAGCTGTTTTTT.